The 11 T cell receptor beta chains presented below share a single source sample, sequenced in a study of neurological immune-mediated disorders. MiXCR, run by TCRdb on the 5' RACE reads, gives a single entry per CDR3 protein. The table lists just under 60,000 distinct CDR3 sequences, about 2.5% of them singletons. Input material: PBMCs. The receptors come from a man aged 50-59 years with multiple sclerosis.

This clonotype was detected many times. The V gene is TRBV5-6, the J gene TRBJ2-7, with D possibly called TRBD1 or TRBD2 (6 bases each). CDR1 SGHDT and CDR2 YYEEEE come from the germline V gene. V lost 2 bases, J lost 6 bases, and 12 bases lay in between. The CDR3 has 13 amino acids. The CDR3 protein is CASSFPRGGEQYF. Here the CDR3 DNA reads TGTGCCAGCAGCTTCCCCAGGGGAGGCGAGCAGTACTTC.

The sample holds many counts of this clonotype. This chain connects TRBV5-6 to TRBJ2-3, with 12 bases aligning to TRBD1. Germline trimming cut 4 bases from V and 4 bases from J; bases unmatched to any gene: 4. The CDR3 spans 15 residues. Germline-derived CDR1 and CDR2 are SGHDT and YYEEEE. In DNA, the CDR3 is TGTGCCAGCAGCCGGGGACAGGGGGCCGCAGATACGCAGTATTTT. Residues: CASSRGQGAADTQYF.

This clonotype occurred many times. The rearrangement uses TRBV20-1 and TRBJ1-1, with 9 bases aligning to TRBD1. Germline loops: CDR1 DFQATT, CDR2 SNEGSKA (reference sequence). This CDR3 has 13 residues. V gave up 5 bases and J gave up 6 bases; unmatched junction bases: 7. CDR3 coding DNA: TGCAGTGCTCAACAGGGGGCTTTGGCTGAAGCTTTCTTT. It is translated as CSAQQGALAEAFF.

On this clonotype: The CDR3 does not end in the conserved phenylalanine or tryptophan, so this is likely a read error. This chain connects TRBV7-9 to TRBJ2-1; 9 bases are a match to TRBD2. Germline loops: CDR1 SEHNR, CDR2 FQNEAQ (reference sequence). The CDR3 runs 17 residues. V lost 1 base and J lost 7; bases outside the gene matches: 11. CDR3 amino acids: CASSLGASGGKRNEQFV. The DNA for the CDR3 is TGTGCCAGCAGCTTAGGAGCCAGCGGGGGGAAGAGGAATGAGCAGTTCGTC.

The J gene is TRBJ2-1, the V gene TRBV7-6, with 13 bases that match TRBD2. Germline V CDR1 and CDR2: SGHVS, FNYEAQ. CDR3 length equals 20 residues. V dropped 1 base and J dropped 1; count of bases not matched to a gene: 10. The CDR3 loop reads CASSLVPTSGGAPSYNEQFF. The CDR3, as DNA: TGTGCCAGCAGCTTAGTCCCCACTAGCGGGGGGGCCCCGTCCTACAATGAGCAGTTCTTC.

This clonotype has more than one count but fewer than ten. The V gene is TRBV11-2, the J gene TRBJ1-2; D is perhaps TRBD1 (6 bases). The V and J ends lost 5 bases and 5 bases respectively, with 12 bases between them. The CDR3 is 13 amino acids. Germline V CDR1 and CDR2: SGHAT, FQNNGV. This CDR3 reads CASSPGHGYGYTF. The CDR3, as DNA: TGTGCCAGCAGCCCGGGACACGGTTATGGCTACACCTTC.

This clonotype was seen at least ten times. The chain carries TRBV7-9 and TRBJ2-5; D is ambiguous. The V gene lost 7 bases and the J gene lost 4 bases, with 7 bases spanning the gap. In germline, CDR1 is SEHNR, CDR2 FQNEAQ (reference sequence). The CDR3 sequence is 11 residues long. The CDR3, as DNA: TGTGCCAGCAACAAAGGAGAGACCCAGTACTTC. This translates into CASNKGETQYF.

The table lists this clonotype with many counts. The J gene is TRBJ1-5, the V gene TRBV5-1; D is undetermined. Per the germline V gene, CDR1 is SGHRS and CDR2 is YFSETQ. V was pared by 0 bases and J by 1 base, with 8 bases between. CDR3 length: 15 residues. CDR3 protein: CASSLVGGSNQPQHF. CDR3 sequence (DNA): TGCGCCAGCAGCTTGGTCGGCGGCAGCAATCAGCCCCAGCATTTT.

This clonotype was picked up many times. The chain uses TRBV28 and TRBJ2-2; D possibly matches TRBD1 or TRBD2 (5 bases each). This CDR3 is built from 17 residues. The germline V and J ends were trimmed by 7 bases and 0 bases, with 18 bases remaining between them. Germline lookup yields CDR1 MDHEN and CDR2 SYDVKM. The CDR3 nucleotides read TGTGCCAGCAAGGGCAGGGCAGGAGGTGCGAACACCGGGGAGCTGTTTTTT. Encoded protein: CASKGRAGGANTGELFF. The full variable domain, in which reference TRBV28 and TRBJ2-2 provide the parts outside the CDR3, is DVKVTQSSRYLVKRTGEKVFLECVQDMDHENMFWYRQDPGLGLRLIYFSYDVKMKEKGDIPEGYSVSREKKERFSLILESASTNQTSMYLCASKGRAGGANTGELFFGEGSRLTVL.

This clonotype was picked up many times. This chain uses TRBV27 with TRBJ2-2; D is perhaps TRBD2 (7 bases). CDR1 and CDR2 (germline): MNHEY, SMNVEV (reference sequence). The length of the CDR3 is 16 residues. Trimming cost V 3 bases and J 4 bases, with 15 bases left between them. CDR3 in DNA: TGTGCCAGCAGTTTTCAAGGGGGGGTCAGCACCGGGGAGCTGTTTTTT. It encodes CASSFQGGVSTGELFF.

This clonotype was seen repeatedly, ten times or more. DNA for the CDR3: TGTGCCAGCAGCCCGCCTTTTCGGTTTGAAGCTTTCTTT. Amino acid sequence: CASSPPFRFEAFF. The chain couples TRBV7-8 to TRBJ1-1; no firm D call. The CDR3 consists of 13 residues. V gave up 5 bases and J gave up 7 bases, with 14 bases separating them. Germline lookup yields CDR1 SGHVS and CDR2 FQNEAQ.